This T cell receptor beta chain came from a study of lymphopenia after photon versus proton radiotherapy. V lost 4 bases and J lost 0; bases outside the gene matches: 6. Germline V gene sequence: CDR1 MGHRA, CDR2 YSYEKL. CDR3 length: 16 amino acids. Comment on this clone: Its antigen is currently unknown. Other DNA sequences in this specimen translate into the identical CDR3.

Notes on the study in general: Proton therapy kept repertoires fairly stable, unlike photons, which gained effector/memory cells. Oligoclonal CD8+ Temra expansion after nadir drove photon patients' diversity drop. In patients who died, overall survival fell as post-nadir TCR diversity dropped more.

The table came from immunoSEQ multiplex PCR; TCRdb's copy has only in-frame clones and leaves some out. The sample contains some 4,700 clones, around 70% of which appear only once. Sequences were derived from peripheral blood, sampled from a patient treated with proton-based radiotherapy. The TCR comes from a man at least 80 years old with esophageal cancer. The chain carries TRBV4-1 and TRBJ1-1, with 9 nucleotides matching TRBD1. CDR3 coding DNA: TGCGCCAGCAGCCCGGGACAGGGAACCCTGAACACTGAAGCTTTCTTT. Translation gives CASSPGQGTLNTEAFF.